This T cell receptor (beta chain) was documented in a study of blood T cell repertoires in COVID-19. Profiling relied on immunoSEQ multiplex PCR, and the TCRdb table lists in-frame clones only, not all of them. The repertoire consists of 98,000 or so clones, with around 86% occurring once and the leading ten covering around 5.2%. This clonotype was sampled from a man between 60 and 75 years old with COVID-19, enrolled during active disease. The specimen was peripheral blood.

The CDR3 nucleotides are TGTGCCTGGAGTCCTTTTACAGGGGGCGCCTATGGCTACACCTTC. This codes for CAWSPFTGGAYGYTF. The V and J genes are TRBV30 and TRBJ1-2, with 9 bases that match TRBD1. Trimming at V came to 2 bases and at J to 4 bases, leaving 8 bases not matched to a gene. CDR3 length: 15 residues. Germline assignment: CDR1 GTSNPN and CDR2 SVGIG (reference sequence).